The source of this TCR beta chain is a study of T-cell memory formation after mild COVID-19. Findings and caveats of the study: Mainly in CM and EM were contracting CD4+ clones; CD8+ were in EMRA.

TCRdb re-called the 5' RACE reads through MiXCR, storing one row per CDR3 protein. This repertoire shows under 150,000 distinct CDR3 sequences, 22% found once; its top ten account for around 41%. In regard to this clonotype: The antigen is not known.

This CDR3 is built from 13 residues. Germline CDR1 is LNHNV and CDR2 is YYDKDF (reference sequence). Trimming removed 5 bases from V and 4 bases from J, with 11 bases in between. This chain connects TRBV15 to TRBJ1-1, with TRBD1 as a possible D gene (5 bases). The TCR was taken from a man aged 18 to 29 who had mild COVID-19 (a few samples of this study predate the infection). Cell type and time point are not known. What was sequenced was PBMCs or a T cell subset sorted from them (not recorded which). The CDR3 nucleotides read TGTGCCACCAGCTCTAGGGGTGGCACTGAAGCTTTCTTT. Its protein product is CATSSRGGTEAFF.